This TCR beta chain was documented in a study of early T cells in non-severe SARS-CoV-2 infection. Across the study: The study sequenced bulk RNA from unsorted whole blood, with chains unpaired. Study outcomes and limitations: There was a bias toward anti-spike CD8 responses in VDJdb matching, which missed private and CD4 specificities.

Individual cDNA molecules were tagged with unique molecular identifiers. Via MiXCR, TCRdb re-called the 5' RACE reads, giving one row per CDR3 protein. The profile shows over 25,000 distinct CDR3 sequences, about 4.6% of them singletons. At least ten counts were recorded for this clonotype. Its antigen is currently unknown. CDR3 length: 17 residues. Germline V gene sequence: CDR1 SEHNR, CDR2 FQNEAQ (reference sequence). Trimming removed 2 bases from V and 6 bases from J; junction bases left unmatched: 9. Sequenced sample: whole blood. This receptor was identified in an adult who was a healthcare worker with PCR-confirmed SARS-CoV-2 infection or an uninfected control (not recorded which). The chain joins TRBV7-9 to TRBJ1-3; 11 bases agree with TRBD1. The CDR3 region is CASSLSYGQGAENTIYF. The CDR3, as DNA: TGTGCCAGCAGCTTATCGTATGGACAGGGGGCTGAAAACACCATATATTTT.